This T cell receptor beta chain emerged from a study of cytomegalovirus exposure and HLA in healthy donors. Study-level background: The 100 million to 140 million unique TCR beta sequences, from around 200 million T cells, were found by an earlier analysis. Study-wide results and caveats: A later look showed TCR association rates differing by HLA locus, highest for DRB1 and lowest for HLA-C.

Germline V gene data show CDR1 as MGHDK and CDR2 as SYGVNS. J gave up 4 bases and V 4 bases, and 5 bases lay outside the gene matches. The CDR3 runs to 15 residues. PCR employed 60 Vbeta and 13 Jbeta primers. Method: immunoSEQ multiplex PCR; TCRdb's copy keeps in-frame clones and lacks some. The sample contains approximately 130,000 clones, around 82% of which appear only once. As to this clone: What it recognizes is unknown.

The genes are TRBV25-1 and TRBJ1-3, with 9 bases that match TRBD1. The sequenced sample consisted of PBMCs. The sequence derives from a man aged 50-60 years in good health and CMV-seronegative. The CDR3 coding sequence is TGTGCCAGCAGTGGGGGGACAGGGTGGGGAAACACCATATATTTT. It encodes CASSGGTGWGNTIYF.